This T cell receptor beta chain was observed in a study of OX40 agonist ivuxolimab in advanced cancers. Study at large: Patients took ivuxolimab, an agonistic anti-OX40 (CD134) antibody. Of mixed ages from 23 to 79 and averaging approximately 60 years, the group was approximately 84% male. Three patients had partial responses: one hepatocellular carcinoma, two cutaneous melanoma.

This CDR3 region has 15 residues. V shed 0 bases and J shed 6 bases, with 14 bases lying between them. CDR1 and CDR2 from the germline V gene are SGHRS and YFSETQ. Assay: immunoSEQ multiplex PCR; the TCRdb copy retains only in-frame clones and omits some. The table records around 68,000 clones, around 86% of them present only once. Material: CD4+ or CD8+ T cells sorted from blood, obtained in a trial of the OX40 agonist ivuxolimab. This chain joins TRBV5-1 and TRBJ2-3; D gene uncertain. The receptor was derived from an adult with an advanced solid tumor such as melanoma, head and neck, liver or kidney cancer. The CDR3 loop is CASSLGAGFSDTQYF. The CDR3 DNA reads as TGCGCCAGCAGCTTGGGGGCCGGATTCTCGGATACGCAGTATTTT.